Included here is one TCR beta chain sequence, with context. Its specificity is unknown. Multiple V-beta primers and a C-beta primer amplified TCRB from RNA. Unique molecular identifiers were not described for the libraries. TCRdb redid the calling of the multiplex PCR reads with MiXCR, one entry per CDR3 protein. This table has about 15,000 distinct CDR3 sequences, over 65% appearing once. These data come from a study of tumor-infiltrating lymphocytes in glioblastoma multiforme. Notes on the study in general: Clone frequencies may be distorted by unequal TCR transcripts per cell. The TCR and somatic mutation analysis included just one glioblastoma patient. No surface-marker sorting into functional T cell subtypes was done.

V shed 3 bases and J 2 bases; nucleotides not matched to a gene: 21. CDR3 length equals 20 residues. CDR1 and CDR2 from the germline V gene are DFQATT and SNEGSKA (reference sequence). V usage is TRBV20-1 and J usage is TRBJ2-3; 9 nucleotides agree with TRBD2. The source is a male donor with glioblastoma. Source material: brain tumor tissue. CDR3 nucleotide sequence: TGCAGTGCTAGTCGCCCCGGACTTGCGGGAGGGCCGAGTGACACAGATACGCAGTATTTT. It yields the protein CSASRPGLAGGPSDTDTQYF.